These 29 T cell receptor beta chains were all obtained from the same sample, sequenced in a study of vaccination and CD4 T cells after COVID-19. Their antigens are not known. The Oncomine TCR Beta short-read assay generated sequence data from the DNA of cultured CD4+ T cells. TCRdb re-called the PCR reads through MiXCR, storing one row per CDR3 protein. Among about 20,000 distinct CDR3 sequences listed, around 53% were seen once. Noted treatment: roughly 11-day PBMC culture with coronavirus spike peptide pools or control peptides (ViraFEST assay). Source material: CD4+ T cells from blood, cultured in vitro. These receptors originate from a human donor who had recovered from COVID-19.

This clonotype occurred a few times. The chain uses TRBV20-1 and TRBJ1-2; TRBD1 aligns across 8 bases. J was trimmed by 5 bases and V by 1 base; bases with no gene match: 9. There are 15 residues in the CDR3. CDR1 is DFQATT, CDR2 SNEGSKA, per germline (reference sequence). The CDR3 region has the DNA TGCAGTGCTAGAGCCGGGACGACAGGGGATTATGGCTACACCTTC. This codes for CSARAGTTGDYGYTF.

This clonotype was detected only a few times. The chain joins TRBV19 to TRBJ1-5, with a tentative D call TRBD1 (5 bases). The CDR3 consists of 15 residues. Germline V CDR1 and CDR2: LNHDA, SQIVND (reference sequence). V was clipped by 7 bases and J by 3 bases, with 16 bases between them. The CDR3 protein is CASIHAGTPNQPQHF. The CDR3 region has the DNA TGTGCCAGTATTCACGCAGGGACTCCCAATCAGCCCCAGCATTTT. The whole variable domain, filled in from reference TRBV19 and TRBJ1-5, reads DGGITQSPKYLFRKEGQNVTLSCEQNLNHDAMYWYRQDPGQGLRLIYYSQIVNDFQKGDIAEGYSVSREKKESFPLTVTSAQKNPTAFYLCASIHAGTPNQPQHFGDGTRLSIL.

V gene TRBV6-5 combines with J gene TRBJ1-2, with a tentative D call TRBD1 (5 bases). This CDR3 is built from 16 residues. Germline-derived CDR1 and CDR2 are MNHEY and SVGAGI. The V and J ends lost 3 bases and 4 bases respectively, with 18 bases between them. CDR3 sequence (DNA): TGTGCCAGCAGTTATTCCCTTTGGGACCCCTCCTATGGCTACACCTTC. It yields the protein CASSYSLWDPSYGYTF.

This rearrangement joins TRBV20-1 to TRBJ2-3; 10 nucleotides agree with TRBD2. With 2 bases clipped from V and 2 bases from J, the junction kept 10 bases outside the gene matches. Germline CDR1 and CDR2: DFQATT and SNEGSKA (reference sequence). There are 17 residues in the CDR3. The CDR3 loop reads CSARTIPSGGITDTQYF. DNA of the CDR3: TGCAGTGCTAGAACTATACCTAGCGGGGGAATCACAGATACGCAGTATTTT.

The J gene is TRBJ1-2, the V gene TRBV28; 8 bases are shared with TRBD1. Germline CDR1 MDHEN, CDR2 SYDVKM. With V trimmed by 5 bases and J by 1 base, 9 bases remained unmatched. This CDR3 contains 16 residues. CDR3 amino acids: CASSGPQGAVNYGYTF. The CDR3 DNA sequence: TGTGCCAGCAGTGGCCCCCAGGGGGCTGTTAACTATGGCTACACCTTC.

V usage is TRBV28 and J usage is TRBJ1-5; 10 bases match TRBD1. CDR1 and CDR2 (germline): MDHEN, SYDVKM. V lost 8 bases to trimming and J lost 6 bases; unmatched junction nucleotides: 10. The CDR3 runs to 15 residues. CDR3 sequence reads: CASGSGTGARQPQHF. The CDR3 DNA sequence: TGTGCCAGCGGGTCCGGGACAGGGGCTCGTCAGCCCCAGCATTTT.

The chain has TRBV18 and TRBJ1-2, with D perhaps matching TRBD1 (6 bases). Trimming pared 4 bases from V and 6 bases from J, leaving 18 bases between. The germline V gene encodes CDR1 KGHSH and CDR2 LQKENI. The CDR3 extends over 15 amino acids. The CDR3 protein is CASSQGLPTGDGYTF. The CDR3, as DNA: TGTGCCAGCTCACAGGGCCTACCGACAGGAGATGGCTACACCTTC.

The chain has TRBV28 and TRBJ1-2; D unclear. V was clipped by 1 base and J by 2 bases, with 11 bases between them. Germline assignment: CDR1 MDHEN and CDR2 SYDVKM. This CDR3 comprises 15 residues. The CDR3 nucleotides read TGTGCCAGCAGTTTATCCGATCGACCGAACTATGGCTACACCTTC. This encodes CASSLSDRPNYGYTF.

As DNA, the CDR3 is TGTGCCAGCAGCCAGGGGGTCAACAATCAGCCCCAGCATTTT. It is translated as CASSQGVNNQPQHF. J is TRBJ1-5 and V is TRBV5-8; 7 bases align to TRBD1. This CDR3 has 14 residues. The germline V gene encodes CDR1 SGHTS and CDR2 YDEGEE. V lost 4 bases and J lost 3; bases outside the gene matches: 4.

The genes are TRBV7-2 and TRBJ2-2; TRBD1 matches at 10 bases. CDR1 and CDR2 (germline): SGHTA, FQGNSA. Germline trimming cut 1 base from V and 5 bases from J; bases unmatched to any gene: 7. The CDR3 is 17 amino acids. As DNA, the CDR3 is TGTGCCAGCAGCTTAGGCGGGACAGGGGTATTAACCGGGGAGCTGTTTTTT. This translates into CASSLGGTGVLTGELFF. The variable domain in full, completed from reference TRBV7-2 and TRBJ2-2, reads GAGVSQSPSNKVTEKGKDVELRCDPISGHTALYWYRQSLGQGLEFLIYFQGNSAPDKSGLPSDRFSAERTGGSVSTLTIQRTQQEDSAVYLCASSLGGTGVLTGELFFGEGSRLTVL.

This chain links TRBV7-3 with TRBJ2-1; 7 nucleotides match TRBD2. J was trimmed by 2 bases and V by 5 bases; bases with no gene match: 6. Per germline, CDR1 SGHTA and CDR2 FQGTGA. CDR3 length equals 15 residues. Here the CDR3 DNA reads TGTGCCAGCAGCCCCCAAGGACTAGCCTACAATGAGCAGTTCTTC. It codes for CASSPQGLAYNEQFF.

Only one count was recorded for this clonotype. CDR3 sequence reads: CASSSYTEAFF. DNA for the CDR3: TGTGCCAGCAGTTCCTACACTGAAGCTTTCTTT. The V gene is TRBV28, the J gene TRBJ1-1, with D unclear. Germline-derived CDR1 and CDR2 are MDHEN and SYDVKM. The CDR3 runs 11 residues. Trimming cost V 4 bases and J 3 bases, with 3 bases left between them.

The chain has TRBV5-1 and TRBJ2-3, with 12 bases that match TRBD2. This CDR3 region has 14 residues. The V gene's germline CDR1 is SGHRS and CDR2 YFSETQ. Trimming took 4 bases from V and 3 from J; bases not matched to a gene: 0. Here the CDR3 reads CASSGTSGTDTQYF. CDR3 in DNA: TGCGCCAGCAGCGGGACTAGCGGGACAGATACGCAGTATTTT. Together with reference TRBV5-1 and TRBJ2-3, the CDR3 gives the full variable domain: KAGVTQTPRYLIKTRGQQVTLSCSPISGHRSVSWYQQTPGQGLQFLFEYFSETQRNKGNFPGRFSGRQFSNSRSEMNVSTLELGDSALYLCASSGTSGTDTQYFGPGTRLTVL.

This clonotype was seen a few times. V usage is TRBV12-1 and J usage is TRBJ1-3; the table's D call TRBD1 went unverified against the DNA. TRBV12-1 is marked as a pseudogene. The CDR3 covers 14 residues. As DNA, the CDR3 is TGTGCCAGCAGCGTACGGACATACGGAAACACCATATATTTT. Its translation is CASSVRTYGNTIYF.

The chain couples TRBV15 to TRBJ2-3; TRBD2 is a possible D gene (7 bases). V was shortened by 0 bases and J by 5 bases, with 15 bases between the two germline ends. The CDR3 contains 16 residues. Germline V CDR1 and CDR2: LNHNV, YYDKDF (reference sequence). The CDR3 nucleotides read TGTGCCACCAGCAGAGAAGGGGGGGAATCGGGAGATACGCAGTATTTT. It translates to CATSREGGESGDTQYF.

The V and J genes are TRBV15 and TRBJ1-3, with a possible D match to TRBD1 (6 bases). The ends were cut back, 3 bases at V and 0 bases at J, with 9 bases in the middle. CDR3 length equals 15 residues. Germline assignment: CDR1 LNHNV and CDR2 YYDKDF (reference sequence). CDR3 DNA: TGTGCCACCAGCAGTGGACAGTACTCTGGAAACACCATATATTTT. Protein: CATSSGQYSGNTIYF.

V and J are TRBV10-3 and TRBJ1-6; 9 bases are a match to TRBD1. CDR3 size: 13 residues. V lost 4 bases, J lost 8 bases, and 0 bases stayed unmatched. CDR1 ENHRY and CDR2 SYGVKD come from the germline V gene. CDR3 residues: CAISGDRDSPLHF. In DNA, the CDR3 is TGTGCCATCAGTGGGGACAGGGATTCACCCCTCCACTTT.

The chain is built from TRBV6-5 and TRBJ2-3; 8 bases are shared with TRBD1. This CDR3 comprises 14 residues. V was pared by 2 bases and J by 4 bases, with 2 bases of the junction left unmatched. Germline lookup yields CDR1 MNHEY and CDR2 SVGAGI. The CDR3 spells CASSYPTGADTQYF. The DNA of the CDR3 is TGTGCCAGCAGTTACCCGACAGGGGCAGATACGCAGTATTTT.

This clonotype was observed a single time. The chain employs TRBV20-1 and TRBJ1-4; TRBD1 might be the D (6 bases). Deletions cut 3 bases from V and 8 bases from J, with 13 bases between. This CDR3 is built from 13 residues. The germline V gene encodes CDR1 DFQATT and CDR2 SNEGSKA (reference sequence). The CDR3 reads CSARGQGWEKLFF. CDR3 nucleotide sequence: TGCAGTGCTAGGGGCCAGGGGTGGGAAAAACTGTTTTTT.

The V call is TRBV19, the J call TRBJ2-7, with D uncertain. Trimming cost V 3 bases and J 0 bases, with 9 bases left between them. The CDR3 consists of 14 residues. Germline V gene sequence: CDR1 LNHDA, CDR2 SQIVND (reference sequence). The chain's CDR3 is CASSIGPGSYEQYF. DNA of the CDR3: TGTGCCAGTAGTATTGGGCCAGGCTCCTACGAGCAGTACTTC.

V is TRBV6-1 and J is TRBJ2-6; D may be TRBD2 (6 bases). V lost 9 bases to trimming and J lost 1 base, with 13 bases between them. Looked up from germline, CDR1 is MNHNS and CDR2 is SASEGT. The CDR3 is 15 residues long. CDR3 in amino acids: CASFPGGSGANVLTF. The DNA for the CDR3 is TGTGCCAGTTTCCCTGGGGGGTCTGGGGCCAACGTCCTGACTTTC.

As regards this clonotype: At one end, the junction sequence differs from germline, possibly due to a read error. The J gene is TRBJ2-7, the V gene TRBV2; maybe TRBD1 (6 bases). Germline V gives CDR1 SNHLY, CDR2 FYNNEI. The CDR3 runs to 11 residues. CDR3 protein: CASSVFQDSHF. CDR3 in DNA: TGTGCCAGCAGTGTCTTTCAGGACAGCCACTTC. Based on the CDR3 plus reference TRBV2 and TRBJ2-7, the full variable domain is EPEVTQTPSHQVTQMGQEVILRCVPISNHLYFYWYRQILGQKVEFLVSFYNNEISEKSEIFDDQFSVERPDGSNFTLKIRSTKLEDSAMYFCASSVFQDSHFGPGTRLTVT.

In its sample, this clonotype was seen a few times. The chain couples TRBV7-9 to TRBJ1-2; 12 bases map to TRBD1. This CDR3 comprises 19 residues. With 1 base clipped from V and 7 bases from J, the junction kept 16 bases outside the gene matches. Per germline, CDR1 SEHNR and CDR2 FQNEAQ (reference sequence). DNA for the CDR3: TGTGCCAGCAGCTTAGGCACCCAGGGGACAGGGGGCTCAGTTCGTGGCTACACCTTC. Translating it yields CASSLGTQGTGGSVRGYTF.

This chain links TRBV6-1 with TRBJ2-2; D remains ambiguous. V lost 5 bases to trimming and J lost 3 bases, with 13 bases between them. The CDR3 has 15 amino acids. Germline lookup yields CDR1 MNHNS and CDR2 SASEGT. In DNA form, the CDR3 reads TGTGCCAGCAGTCCACCGGGTTCAGACACCGGGGAGCTGTTTTTT. The encoded protein is CASSPPGSDTGELFF.

This clonotype was detected only a few times. The rearrangement uses TRBV20-1 and TRBJ1-1; maybe TRBD1 (5 bases). The germline V gene has CDR1 DFQATT and CDR2 SNEGSKA (reference sequence). The CDR3 consists of 12 residues. Deletions cut 4 bases from V and 1 base from J, with 7 bases between. CDR3 region: CSANDRNTEAFF. CDR3 DNA sequence: TGCAGTGCTAATGACAGGAACACTGAAGCTTTCTTT.

The genes are TRBV5-6 and TRBJ2-7; D might be TRBD2 (5 bases). CDR1 SGHDT and CDR2 YYEEEE come from the germline V gene. Between the trimmed V and J ends, which lost 5 bases and 2 bases, there was a span of 14 bases. The CDR3 loop spans 14 amino acids. Written as DNA, the CDR3 is TGTGCCAGCAGACTTCTTGAGGGTGCCTACGAGCAGTACTTC. It codes for CASRLLEGAYEQYF.

The chain employs TRBV20-1 and TRBJ2-5; D is perhaps TRBD2 (6 bases). Per the germline V gene, CDR1 is DFQATT and CDR2 is SNEGSKA (reference sequence). The ends were cut back, 4 bases at V and 1 base at J, with 25 bases in the middle. The CDR3 covers 18 residues. The chain's CDR3 is CSATPGSGPASIQETQYF. The CDR3 coding sequence is TGCAGTGCTACTCCCGGGAGCGGGCCTGCCTCAATCCAAGAGACCCAGTACTTC.

V is TRBV10-3 and J is TRBJ2-3; 12 positions agree with TRBD2. This CDR3 spans 14 amino acids. CDR1 ENHRY and CDR2 SYGVKD come from the germline V gene. J gave up 6 bases and V 7 bases, and 5 bases lay outside the gene matches. CDR3 protein: CAIMASGGEDTQYF. CDR3 in DNA: TGTGCCATCATGGCTAGCGGGGGGGAGGATACGCAGTATTTT.

This clonotype was detected only a few times. This chain uses TRBV2 with TRBJ1-5; D not resolved. CDR1 is SNHLY and CDR2 is FYNNEI in the germline V gene. V was clipped by 6 bases and J by 4 bases, with 10 bases between them. CDR3 size: 13 residues. In nucleotides, the CDR3 is TGTGCCAGCAGGTCCAGGAGAAATCAGCCCCAGCATTTT. This gives the protein CASRSRRNQPQHF.